Following are 28 T cell receptor beta chains from one sample sequenced in a study of CD8+ T cells in alopecia areata. Patients with alopecia areata provided lesional scalp punch biopsies as well as peripheral blood. Reverse transcribed after extraction, RNA yielded cDNA as the sequencing template. TCRdb's copy holds only in-frame clones and misses some; the assay was immunoSEQ multiplex PCR. The profile covers some 11,000 clones, with 57% appearing a single time and roughly an eighth taken by the ten largest. The specimen was skin. The receptors were gathered from a human donor with alopecia areata.

V gene TRBV27 combines with J gene TRBJ1-1, with D possibly matching TRBD1 (5 bases). The CDR3 is made up of 14 amino acids. With 6 bases removed from V and 0 bases from J, the gap between germline ends came to 11 bases. The V gene's germline CDR1 is MNHEY and CDR2 SMNVEV (reference sequence). DNA for the CDR3: TGTGCCAGCAGACGGGGCACCATGAACACTGAAGCTTTCTTT. Its translation is CASRRGTMNTEAFF.

This clone ranks as medium-sized. This chain connects TRBV7-2 to TRBJ1-5; D call uncertain. V was shortened by 0 bases and J by 5 bases, with 5 bases between the two germline ends. The CDR3 is made up of 13 amino acids. Germline assignment: CDR1 SGHTA and CDR2 FQGNSA. CDR3 coding DNA: TGTGCCAGCAGCTTAGCCCGGGATCAGCCCCAGCATTTT. Translation gives CASSLARDQPQHF.

The J gene is TRBJ2-7, the V gene TRBV23-1; D is unclear. TRBV23-1 is treated as an ORF (open reading frame) with a function not yet certain. The germline V and J ends were trimmed by 0 bases and 0 bases, with 12 bases remaining between them. CDR3 length: 16 residues. The CDR3 DNA reads as TGCGCCAGCAGTCAATCAGGCACGGCGAGCTCCTACGAGCAGTACTTC. It specifies CASSQSGTASSYEQYF.

This chain joins TRBV28 and TRBJ1-2; D is uncertain. Germline V gene sequence: CDR1 MDHEN, CDR2 SYDVKM. Deletions cut 6 bases from V and 2 bases from J, with 28 bases between. The CDR3 totals 19 residues. This CDR3 is CASRSNYGILIQVNYGYTF. In DNA form, the CDR3 reads TGTGCCAGCAGATCTAATTATGGTATCCTCATCCAAGTCAACTATGGCTACACCTTC.

This clone has just a few counts. This sequence joins TRBV9 and TRBJ2-7, with TRBD2 as a possible D gene (5 bases). The CDR3 has 15 amino acids. Trimming took 3 bases from V and 3 from J, leaving 16 bases between them. The germline CDR1 and CDR2 sequences are SGDLS and YYNGEE. Here the CDR3 DNA reads TGTGCCAGCAGCGCCTCTATTTCGGGGATCTACGAGCAGTACTTC. Its translation is CASSASISGIYEQYF.

With regard to this clone: Its ends do not fully match the called genes, so a read error is possible. The chain is built from TRBV7-7 and TRBJ1-4; no clear D. The germline V gene has CDR1 SSHAT and CDR2 FNYEAQ (reference sequence). The CDR3 loop spans 17 amino acids. CDR3 coding DNA: TGTGCTAGCAGCTTAGAGATAATGAGACATAATAATGAAAAACTGTTTTTT. Translating gives CASSLEIMRHNNEKLFF.

This chain joins TRBV15 and TRBJ2-7; D possibly matches TRBD1 or TRBD2 (6 bases each). Germline V CDR1 and CDR2: LNHNV, YYDKDF (reference sequence). This CDR3 has 14 residues. The ends were cut back, 1 base at V and 2 bases at J, with 9 bases in the middle. For the CDR3, the DNA is TGTGCCACCAGCAGAGTGGAGGGGGCCTACGAGCAGTACTTC. Protein: CATSRVEGAYEQYF.

The rearrangement uses TRBV18 and TRBJ2-2, with D unclear. The CDR3 runs to 14 residues. Between the trimmed V and J ends, which lost 3 bases and 1 base, there was a span of 6 bases. Germline V gene lookup returns CDR1 KGHSH and CDR2 LQKENI. The CDR3 loop is CASSPNKNTGELFF. Here the CDR3 DNA reads TGTGCCAGCTCACCCAACAAGAACACCGGGGAGCTGTTTTTT.

The chain recombines TRBV28 with TRBJ2-1; 10 bases are shared with TRBD2. The ends lost 5 bases at V and 4 bases at J; junction bases unmatched: 20. Germline V gives CDR1 MDHEN, CDR2 SYDVKM. The CDR3 is 20 residues long. Here the CDR3 DNA reads TGTGCCAGCAGTAGTATTCGGGGGGGACTAGCGCGTCCGAATTACAATGAGCAGTTCTTC. Its translation: CASSSIRGGLARPNYNEQFF.

The chain uses TRBV6-1 and TRBJ1-4; 8 bases are shared with TRBD1. Losses at the gene ends were 1 base for V and 11 bases for J; bases not matched to a gene: 12. The CDR3 sequence is 16 residues long. The germline gives CDR1 MNHNS, CDR2 SASEGT. The CDR3 is CASSEVHGTGDLKLFF. The DNA for the CDR3 is TGTGCCAGCAGTGAAGTACACGGGACAGGCGACCTGAAACTGTTTTTT.

This rearrangement joins TRBV29-1 to TRBJ2-3; no clear D. The V gene's germline CDR1 is SQVTM and CDR2 ANQGSEA. The CDR3 spans 13 residues. Trimming removed 0 bases at V and 7 bases at J, with 11 bases between. This chain's CDR3 is CSVEDPALYTQYF. CDR3 nucleotide sequence: TGCAGCGTTGAAGATCCGGCCCTCTATACGCAGTATTTT.

The chain combines TRBV5-1 with TRBJ1-5; D is undetermined. The CDR3 loop spans 14 amino acids. The germline V gene encodes CDR1 SGHRS and CDR2 YFSETQ. Between the trimmed V and J ends, which lost 0 bases and 7 bases, there was a span of 11 bases. DNA of the CDR3: TGCGCCAGCAGCTTGGGAGAAGGAGCCCAGCCCCAGCATTTT. It yields the protein CASSLGEGAQPQHF.

This clone was seen once. The rearrangement links TRBV28 to TRBJ1-5; D gene uncertain. Trimming pared 2 bases from V and 5 bases from J, leaving 19 bases between. The CDR3 contains 17 residues. Germline lookup yields CDR1 MDHEN and CDR2 SYDVKM. In DNA, the CDR3 is TGTGCCAGCAGTTTAATGAGTCTCGGGGAAGAGGATCAGCCCCAGCATTTT. Protein: CASSLMSLGEEDQPQHF.

The chain links TRBV7-7 to TRBJ2-7; 7 nucleotides align to TRBD2. CDR3 length: 12 residues. Germline V lookup: CDR1 SSHAT, CDR2 FNYEAQ (reference sequence). V shed 5 bases, J shed 6 bases, and the junction held 4 bases outside the gene matches. CDR3: CASSPSGGEQYF. CDR3 bases: TGTGCCAGCAGCCCATCGGGGGGCGAGCAGTACTTC.

The chain joins TRBV7-2 to TRBJ1-1, with D uncertain. The CDR3 runs to 15 residues. The germline V gene has CDR1 SGHTA and CDR2 FQGNSA. Trimming left V 0 bases short and J 1 base short, with 9 bases between. The CDR3 DNA reads as TGTGCCAGCAGCTTAGCGGTCGCAGGGAACACTGAAGCTTTCTTT. Amino acids: CASSLAVAGNTEAFF.

V is TRBV30 and J is TRBJ2-7, with D possibly being TRBD1 (6 bases). The CDR3 consists of 15 residues. V lost 4 bases and J 7 bases, leaving 23 bases between the germline ends. From germline, CDR1 is GTSNPN and CDR2 SVGIG (reference sequence). CDR3 residues: CAWNRYRDTALEQYF. CDR3 sequence (DNA): TGTGCCTGGAACCGGTACCGGGACACCGCCTTGGAGCAGTACTTC.

Only one count was recorded for this clone. The V gene is TRBV11-1, the J gene TRBJ1-1; no clear D gene. This CDR3 contains 14 residues. The ends were cut back, 1 base at V and 0 bases at J, with 6 bases in the middle. Germline CDR1 and CDR2: SGHAT and FQDESV (reference sequence). The CDR3 protein is CASSLGRMNTEAFF. The CDR3 region has the DNA TGTGCCAGCAGCTTAGGCCGGATGAACACTGAAGCTTTCTTT. The variable domain in full, completed from reference TRBV11-1 and TRBJ1-1, reads EAEVAQSPRYKITEKSQAVAFWCDPISGHATLYWYRQILGQGPELLVQFQDESVVDDSQLPKDRFSAERLKGVDSTLKIQPAELGDSAMYLCASSLGRMNTEAFFGQGTRLTVV.

This clone was observed a handful of times. The chain couples TRBV5-1 to TRBJ2-1, with TRBD2 matching 13 bases. The CDR3 spans 18 residues. Trimming took 0 bases from V and 6 from J; bases not matched to a gene: 9. Germline CDR1 SGHRS, CDR2 YFSETQ. CDR3 nucleotide sequence: TGCGCCAGCAGCTTGGCCCTTCGTCGACTAGCGGGAGGCAATGAGCAGTTCTTC. Translating it yields CASSLALRRLAGGNEQFF.

V usage is TRBV12-2 and J usage is TRBJ2-5; the table names TRBD1, a call not compared with the DNA. TRBV12-2 is an annotated pseudogene. CDR3 size: 16 residues. The DNA for the CDR3 is TGTGCAAGTCGCTTAGCCACACAGGGGGTTATGAAGACCCAGTACTTC. This codes for CASRLATQGVMKTQYF.

The chain uses TRBV7-2 and TRBJ2-7; D is unclear. Per germline, CDR1 SGHTA and CDR2 FQGNSA. Trimming left V 1 base short and J 0 bases short, with 7 bases between. CDR3 size: 14 residues. CDR3 in DNA: TGTGCCAGCAGCTTAGTCCGTCCCTCCTACGAGCAGTACTTC. The encoded protein is CASSLVRPSYEQYF.

This clone came up once. The chain has TRBV12-1 and TRBJ2-3. TRBV12-1 is described as a pseudogene. This CDR3 is 17 amino acids long. The DNA for the CDR3 is TGTGCCAGCAGCGCACGGGCCGGGACCCAAGTCACAGATACGCAGTATTTT. Residues: CASSARAGTQVTDTQYF.

The chain joins TRBV19 to TRBJ1-5, with TRBD1 as a possible D gene (6 bases). The CDR3 length is 15 residues. Germline assignment: CDR1 LNHDA and CDR2 SQIVND (reference sequence). The V end lost 5 bases, the J end lost 6 bases, and 17 bases lay between the germline ends. Written as DNA, the CDR3 is TGTGCCAGTAGTCTGACAGGAGCGTGGGGTCAGCCCCAGCATTTT. Its protein is CASSLTGAWGQPQHF.

The gene calls are TRBV2 and TRBJ1-2, with TRBD1 as a possible D gene (6 bases). V dropped 6 bases and J dropped 12 bases, with 14 bases sitting between them. CDR1 and CDR2 from the germline V gene are SNHLY and FYNNEI. This CDR3 comprises 11 residues. Here the CDR3 DNA reads TGTGCCAGCAGGGCTGGACAGAGACACACCTTC. Translating it yields CASRAGQRHTF.

This clone was found a few times. The rearrangement uses TRBV10-2 and TRBJ2-7, with 10 bases lining up with TRBD1. Germline V gene sequence: CDR1 WSHSY, CDR2 SAAADI. The CDR3 consists of 13 residues. V shed 7 bases and J 4 bases; nucleotides not matched to a gene: 4. The CDR3 DNA is TGCGCCAGCACCCGGACAGGGGGGTACGAGCAGTACTTC. The encoded protein is CASTRTGGYEQYF.

The chain has TRBV5-1 and TRBJ1-6; 9 bases are shared with TRBD1. CDR1 and CDR2 (germline): SGHRS, YFSETQ. This CDR3 is built from 13 residues. Trimming took 8 bases from V and 9 from J; bases not matched to a gene: 6. The CDR3 coding sequence is TGCGCCAGTTCCGGGACAGGGCCTTCACCCCTCCACTTT. As protein: CASSGTGPSPLHF.

Relative to its sample, this clone is medium-sized. The genes are TRBV10-3 and TRBJ1-5, with D maybe TRBD1 (6 bases). Germline loops: CDR1 ENHRY, CDR2 SYGVKD. The ends were cut back, 4 bases at V and 8 bases at J, with 15 bases in the middle. This CDR3 spans 14 amino acids. The CDR3 sequence is CAISADGGGEPQHF. CDR3 nucleotides: TGTGCCATCAGTGCGGACGGAGGGGGAGAGCCCCAGCATTTT.

The chain links TRBV7-3 to TRBJ1-2, with D perhaps TRBD1 (5 bases). CDR1 and CDR2 from the germline V gene are SGHTA and FQGTGA. The CDR3 totals 14 residues. V was cut by 5 bases and J by 8 bases, with 18 bases left in between. The CDR3, as DNA: TGTGCCAGCAGCCCCTCGAAGGGGAGTGAGGGCTACACCTTC. It yields the protein CASSPSKGSEGYTF.

This clone has just a few counts. The chain joins TRBV5-1 to TRBJ1-1; D not resolved. Germline lookup yields CDR1 SGHRS and CDR2 YFSETQ. The CDR3 is 15 residues long. V was shortened by 1 base and J by 10 bases, with 20 bases between the two germline ends. The CDR3 region has the DNA TGCGCCAGCAGCTTGACCGGAGTCCCTGTCCTTGGAGCTTTCTTT. Residues: CASSLTGVPVLGAFF. Variable domain in full (rest from reference TRBV5-1 and TRBJ1-1): KAGVTQTPRYLIKTRGQQVTLSCSPISGHRSVSWYQQTPGQGLQFLFEYFSETQRNKGNFPGRFSGRQFSNSRSEMNVSTLELGDSALYLCASSLTGVPVLGAFFGQGTRLTVV.